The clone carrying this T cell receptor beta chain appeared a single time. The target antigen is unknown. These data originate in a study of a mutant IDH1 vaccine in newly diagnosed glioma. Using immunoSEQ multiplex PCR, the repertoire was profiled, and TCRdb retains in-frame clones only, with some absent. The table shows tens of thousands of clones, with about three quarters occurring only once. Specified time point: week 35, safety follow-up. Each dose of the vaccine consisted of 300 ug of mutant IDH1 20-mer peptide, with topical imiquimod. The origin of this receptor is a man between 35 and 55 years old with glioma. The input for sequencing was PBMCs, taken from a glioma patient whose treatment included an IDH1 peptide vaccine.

CDR3 sequence reads: CASSYRGHSGELFF. In DNA, the CDR3 is TGTGCCAGCAGTTATCGTGGGCATTCCGGGGAGCTGTTTTTT. The rearrangement links TRBV6-5 to TRBJ2-2, with no clear D. From germline, CDR1 is MNHEY and CDR2 SVGAGI. This CDR3 region has 14 residues. The germline V and J ends were trimmed by 3 bases and 6 bases, with 11 bases remaining between them.